This T cell receptor (beta chain) was recovered during a study of cytomegalovirus exposure and HLA in healthy donors. Study-wide findings and caveats: Previous analysis showed most TCR beta V segments were productive about 87% or about 30% of the time. Differences between HLA loci emerged in a later analysis of TCR association rates, with DRB1 most and HLA-C fewest. Three of the chains that were CMV-associated were confirmed in vitro to be specific for CMV antigens.

Both 60 Vbeta primers and 13 Jbeta primers went into the PCR. Profiling relied on immunoSEQ multiplex PCR, and the TCRdb table lists in-frame clones only, not all of them. Among roughly 180,000 clones listed, about 82% were seen once. Looked up from germline, CDR1 is LNHDA and CDR2 is SQIVND (reference sequence). Trimming took 2 bases from V and 0 from J, leaving 8 bases between them. CDR3 length: 16 amino acids. As to this clone: Antigen: not known.

This rearrangement joins TRBV19 to TRBJ1-6, with D hard to call. The source material was PBMCs. This TCR derives from a male donor in good health and CMV-seronegative. Here the CDR3 reads CASSISVGSYNSPLHF. Written as DNA, the CDR3 is TGTGCCAGTAGTATATCCGTCGGCTCCTATAATTCACCCCTCCACTTT.